Listed here are 25 T cell receptor beta chains from one sample, sequenced in a study of shared clonotypes between healthy human individuals. Generated by immunoSEQ multiplex PCR, the TCRdb table keeps only in-frame clones and is missing some. The data hold more than 2,000,000 clones, with approximately 95% observed a single time. Sequencing was carried out using naive CD4+ T cells from PBMCs. Indicated subset: CD45RA+ positively selected. Every receptor here comes from a man aged 18 to 35 in good health. Some clones in this sample may be carry-over from other donors' samples.

V gene TRBV19 combines with J gene TRBJ2-7; TRBD2 matches at 7 bases. CDR3 size: 16 residues. The junction had 19 bases not matched to a gene; V was cut back by 7 bases and J by 7 bases. Germline assignment: CDR1 LNHDA and CDR2 SQIVND (reference sequence). The CDR3 reads CASTHLGGGPIGEQYF. CDR3 sequence (DNA): TGTGCCAGTACCCATCTCGGGGGAGGGCCAATAGGAGAGCAGTACTTC.

As to this clone: At one end the junction does not follow the germline gene, possibly because of a read error. The chain has TRBV28 and TRBJ2-3; the match to TRBD2 covers 11 bases. This CDR3 is built from 12 residues. Germline V lookup: CDR1 MDHEN, CDR2 SYDVKM. The CDR3 bases are TGTGCCAGCAGTTTACTAGCGGGAGGTCCCCATTTT. Amino acids: CASSLLAGGPHF.

The chain couples TRBV5-1 to TRBJ1-2; 7 bases agree with TRBD1. The CDR3 extends over 14 amino acids. CDR1 and CDR2 from the germline V gene are SGHRS and YFSETQ. V trimming: 3 bases; J trimming: 7 bases; junction bases outside the gene matches: 9. DNA of the CDR3: TGCGCCAGCAGCTCGACAGGGATCAGCGGTGGCTACACCTTC. Amino acids: CASSSTGISGGYTF.

This clone was found once. This chain joins TRBV25-1 and TRBJ1-4, with no clear D. Germline CDR1 and CDR2: MGHDK and SYGVNS. The CDR3 has 17 residues. Between the trimmed V and J ends, which lost 2 bases and 11 bases, there was a span of 24 bases. The CDR3 protein is CASSEQGSGVQSGKLFF. The CDR3 region has the DNA TGTGCCAGCAGTGAACAAGGATCCGGGGTGCAGTCGGGGAAACTGTTTTTT.

The J gene is TRBJ2-7, the V gene TRBV11-2; 8 positions match TRBD2. The CDR3 is 18 amino acids. With V trimmed by 0 bases and J by 0 bases, 10 bases remained unmatched. Looked up from germline, CDR1 is SGHAT and CDR2 is FQNNGV. CDR3 in DNA: TGTGCCAGCAGCTTAGATGGACTAGCTTACTACTTCTCCTACGAGCAGTACTTC. This sequence encodes CASSLDGLAYYFSYEQYF.

This chain links TRBV6-5 with TRBJ2-7, with D unclear. CDR3 length: 12 residues. Germline V gives CDR1 MNHEY, CDR2 SVGAGI. With 4 bases removed from V and 3 bases from J, the gap between germline ends came to 7 bases. The CDR3 loop is CASSSLNYEQYF. The CDR3 DNA is TGTGCCAGCAGTTCCCTTAACTACGAGCAGTACTTC.

This clone was seen only once. The chain links TRBV6-5 to TRBJ1-2; D is ambiguous. Germline-derived CDR1 and CDR2 are MNHEY and SVGAGI. The V end lost 10 bases, the J end lost 4 bases, and 16 bases lay between the germline ends. CDR3 length: 13 residues. CDR3 loop: CATRMRFGYGYTF. The CDR3 region has the DNA TGTGCCACCCGGATGCGGTTTGGCTATGGCTACACCTTC.

To note about this clone: Other DNA sequences of this sample code for an identical CDR3. The chain combines TRBV9 with TRBJ2-3; D is ambiguous. The CDR3 runs to 14 residues. Trimming shortened V by 0 bases and J by 0 bases, and 5 bases separated the two germline ends. The germline gives CDR1 SGDLS, CDR2 YYNGEE. DNA for the CDR3: TGTGCCAGCAGCGTAGGGGCTAGCACAGATACGCAGTATTTT. It encodes CASSVGASTDTQYF.

The CDR3 DNA is TGTGCCAGCAGTTCCCGGGGTAGCGGGAGAAGAGGATACAATGAGCAGTTCTTC. Encoded protein: CASSSRGSGRRGYNEQFF. The chain recombines TRBV6-4 with TRBJ2-1, with 9 bases lining up with TRBD2. Germline CDR1 is MRHNA and CDR2 is SNTAGT. Losses at the gene ends were 5 bases for V and 4 bases for J; bases not matched to a gene: 15. This CDR3 comprises 18 residues.

The chain joins TRBV7-3 to TRBJ2-1; D is tentatively TRBD1 or TRBD2 (6 bases each). Germline V gene sequence: CDR1 SGHTA, CDR2 FQGTGA. The ends were cut back, 5 bases at V and 6 bases at J, with 17 bases in the middle. This CDR3 has 15 residues. DNA of the CDR3: TGTGCCAGCAGCCGGGGGCAGGGGAGAGCCAATGAGCAGTTCTTC. Amino acids: CASSRGQGRANEQFF.

This clone was seen only once. The same CDR3 is also encoded by other DNA sequences in this sample. The chain joins TRBV29-1 to TRBJ2-2; D uncertain. The germline CDR1 and CDR2 sequences are SQVTM and ANQGSEA. This CDR3 has 11 residues. Trimming shortened V by 1 base and J by 7 bases, and 4 bases separated the two germline ends. This CDR3 is CSVEVLGELFF. CDR3 bases: TGCAGCGTTGAAGTACTCGGGGAGCTGTTTTTT.

The CDR3 here is CASSLTPLGAGGNTEAFF. The DNA of the CDR3 is TGTGCCAGCAGTCTTACCCCCCTGGGGGCAGGGGGGAACACTGAAGCTTTCTTT. The chain carries TRBV28 and TRBJ1-1, with 7 nucleotides matching TRBD1. The CDR3 is 18 amino acids. Germline V gives CDR1 MDHEN, CDR2 SYDVKM. Trimming took 5 bases from V and 1 from J; bases not matched to a gene: 16.

The rearrangement links TRBV7-9 to TRBJ2-1, with D perhaps TRBD1 (6 bases). V was trimmed by 5 bases and J by 6 bases, leaving 20 bases between them. CDR3 size: 16 residues. Germline values: CDR1 SEHNR, CDR2 FQNEAQ (reference sequence). The CDR3 reads CASSRSGGPRGNEQFF. The CDR3 region has the DNA TGTGCCAGCAGCCGGAGTGGGGGCCCCCGGGGCAATGAGCAGTTCTTC.

V gene TRBV25-1 combines with J gene TRBJ1-1, with D tentatively TRBD1 (5 bases). The CDR3 length is 16 residues. Germline V gene data show CDR1 as MGHDK and CDR2 as SYGVNS. The V and J ends lost 2 bases and 1 base respectively, with 14 bases between them. The CDR3 nucleotides are TGTGCCAGCAGTGAAAGAGTTGATAGGGGGAACACTGAAGCTTTCTTT. This sequence encodes CASSERVDRGNTEAFF.

This chain connects TRBV5-1 to TRBJ2-7; no clear D gene. The CDR3 is 13 amino acids. Germline V gene data show CDR1 as SGHRS and CDR2 as YFSETQ. Trimming removed 0 bases from V and 7 bases from J, with 11 bases in between. The CDR3 loop reads CASSLEPAREQYF. DNA for the CDR3: TGCGCCAGCAGCTTGGAGCCTGCTCGGGAGCAGTACTTC.

With regard to this clone: This same CDR3 is encoded by further DNA sequences in the sample. The V and J genes are TRBV28 and TRBJ1-1, with TRBD1 as a possible D gene (5 bases). CDR1 MDHEN and CDR2 SYDVKM come from the germline V gene. The CDR3 loop spans 14 amino acids. V was trimmed by 3 bases and J by 0 bases, leaving 8 bases between them. CDR3 sequence: CASSFTGMNTEAFF. In DNA form, the CDR3 reads TGTGCCAGCAGTTTTACAGGCATGAACACTGAAGCTTTCTTT.

The rearrangement links TRBV4-3 to TRBJ1-2, with D unresolved. The CDR3 length is 15 residues. In germline, CDR1 is LGHNA, CDR2 YSLEER. V lost 4 bases and J lost 2, with 14 bases in between. CDR3 in DNA: TGCGCCAGCAGCCTCCTGGAGGGCGCAAACTATGGCTACACCTTC. As protein: CASSLLEGANYGYTF.

The rearrangement uses TRBV6-1 and TRBJ2-5; D ambiguous. V lost 5 bases and J 7 bases, leaving 14 bases between the germline ends. Germline assignment: CDR1 MNHNS and CDR2 SASEGT. This CDR3 has 13 amino acids. CDR3 protein: CASSSMAPVTQYF. The CDR3 nucleotides read TGTGCCAGCAGTTCCATGGCGCCAGTGACCCAGTACTTC.

This rearrangement joins TRBV7-2 to TRBJ2-7, with 7 bases aligning to TRBD2. The germline gives CDR1 SGHTA, CDR2 FQGNSA. Trimming removed 1 base from V and 7 bases from J; junction bases left unmatched: 10. This CDR3 has 15 residues. CDR3 DNA: TGTGCCAGCAGCTTAGATCCTGGCCCGGGAGGAGAGCAGTACTTC. Residues: CASSLDPGPGGEQYF.

This clone appeared a single time. The gene calls are TRBV28 and TRBJ1-2; the D gene is possibly TRBD1 (5 bases). Germline CDR1 is MDHEN and CDR2 is SYDVKM. V lost 9 bases, J lost 4 bases, and 15 bases lay in between. The CDR3 contains 13 residues. CDR3 loop: CASLPTGFYGYTF. Here the CDR3 DNA reads TGTGCCAGTCTACCAACAGGATTCTATGGCTACACCTTC.

Regarding this clone: The same CDR3 arises from other DNA sequences in this sample as well. The J gene is TRBJ2-1, the V gene TRBV5-4; a possible D gene is TRBD2 (6 bases). This CDR3 comprises 16 residues. Trimming took off 0 bases at V and 0 bases at J, with 10 bases between the two ends. The germline V gene has CDR1 SGHNT and CDR2 YYREEE (reference sequence). The CDR3: CASSLGGGGSYNEQFF. Here the CDR3 DNA reads TGTGCCAGCAGCTTGGGTGGGGGAGGCTCCTACAATGAGCAGTTCTTC. Based on the CDR3 plus reference TRBV5-4 and TRBJ2-1, the full variable domain is ETGVTQSPTHLIKTRGQQVTLRCSSQSGHNTVSWYQQALGQGPQFIFQYYREEENGRGNFPPRFSGLQFPNYSSELNVNALELDDSALYLCASSLGGGGSYNEQFFGPGTRLTVL.

V is TRBV5-1 and J is TRBJ2-7; TRBD1 might be the D (5 bases). V was trimmed by 3 bases and J by 7 bases, leaving 11 bases between them. The germline V gene has CDR1 SGHRS and CDR2 YFSETQ. CDR3 length: 12 residues. CDR3 in DNA: TGCGCCAGCAGCTGGGAAGCAGGGGAGCAGTACTTC. Translating it yields CASSWEAGEQYF.

V and J are TRBV19 and TRBJ1-6, with 10 bases fitting TRBD1. The germline V gene encodes CDR1 LNHDA and CDR2 SQIVND (reference sequence). CDR3 length equals 14 residues. V was clipped by 9 bases and J by 10 bases; unmatched bases: 9. DNA for the CDR3: TGTGCCAGCCGAAAAGGACAGGGGGACTCACCCCTCCACTTT. Residues: CASRKGQGDSPLHF.

The V gene is TRBV5-1, the J gene TRBJ2-7; 9 bases are shared with TRBD1. The germline V gene has CDR1 SGHRS and CDR2 YFSETQ. This CDR3 has 12 residues. J lost 7 bases, V lost 3 bases, and 2 bases had no gene match. In DNA, the CDR3 is TGCGCCAGCAGCTCGACAGGGGGTGAGCAGTACTTC. It translates to CASSSTGGEQYF. The full variable domain, in which reference TRBV5-1 and TRBJ2-7 provide the parts outside the CDR3, is KAGVTQTPRYLIKTRGQQVTLSCSPISGHRSVSWYQQTPGQGLQFLFEYFSETQRNKGNFPGRFSGRQFSNSRSEMNVSTLELGDSALYLCASSSTGGEQYFGPGTRLTVT.

The rearrangement uses TRBV4-3 and TRBJ2-5, with TRBD2 matching 7 bases. Trimming took 0 bases from V and 2 from J; bases not matched to a gene: 9. CDR1 is LGHNA and CDR2 is YSLEER in the germline V gene. The CDR3 length is 17 residues. In DNA, the CDR3 is TGCGCCAGCAGCCAAGATACGCGAAGCGGGAAACAAGAGACCCAGTACTTC. Translated, it gives CASSQDTRSGKQETQYF.